This TCR beta chain originates from a study of blood T cells in healthy people across ages. The table lists this clonotype with a few counts. Its antigen is currently unknown. This CDR3 has 12 amino acids. Per the germline V gene, CDR1 is DFQATT and CDR2 is SNEGSKA (reference sequence). The V and J ends lost 3 bases and 7 bases respectively, with 9 bases between them. Whole-study findings and limits: Roughly linearly, TCR beta diversity per million T cells fell as age increased.

Next came a second PCR, run for about 7 to 12 cycles, which used a sample-barcoded 5' primer along with a J-beta primer mix. Every sample gave at least 2.5 million paired-end reads containing CDR3. TCRdb independently ran MiXCR on the 5' RACE reads; one entry per CDR3 protein. The table includes approximately 320,000 distinct CDR3 sequences, roughly 29% detected once. Sequences were obtained from blood. The clonotype was recovered from a woman in her 70s in good health. The V and J genes are TRBV20-1 and TRBJ2-2; weak D call: TRBD1 (6 bases). DNA for the CDR3: TGCAGTGCTAGGAGGGACATCGGGGAGCTGTTTTTT. This translates into CSARRDIGELFF.